These 28 T cell receptor beta chains were all obtained from the same sample, sequenced in a study of post-analysis software for immune sequencing data. General study points: Higher frequency in patients than in controls was seen for about five TRBV segments, with TRBV5-6, TRBV5-1 and TRBV20-1 among them.

The authors incorporated unique molecular identifiers into the TCR beta cDNA libraries. In TCRdb, the PCR reads were re-called with MiXCR into one record per CDR3 protein. The sample includes about 400,000 distinct CDR3 sequences, approximately 38% seen only once; the top ten take over 10%. These receptors are not linked to any known antigen. Material for sequencing was blood. The receptors stem from a girl aged 5-17 years with multiple sclerosis.

This clonotype was seen more than once but under ten times. This chain connects TRBV29-1 to TRBJ2-7; D might be TRBD1 (6 bases). CDR1 is SQVTM, CDR2 ANQGSEA, per germline. The CDR3 contains 12 residues. The germline V and J ends were trimmed by 6 bases and 2 bases, with 11 bases remaining between them. The CDR3 sequence: CSVGAGAYEQYF. As DNA, the CDR3 is TGCAGCGTCGGGGCAGGGGCCTACGAGCAGTACTTC.

The chain couples TRBV4-2 to TRBJ2-1; 14 nucleotides align to TRBD2. V shed 4 bases and J 8 bases; nucleotides not matched to a gene: 13. Germline CDR1 reads LGHNA; CDR2 reads YNFKEQ. The CDR3 has 18 amino acids. The CDR3: CASSRGTSGGHRGDEQFF. DNA of the CDR3: TGTGCCAGCAGCCGCGGGACTAGCGGGGGCCACCGCGGCGATGAGCAGTTCTTC.

This clonotype was seen many times. The chain combines TRBV12-3 or TRBV12-4 with TRBJ2-3; a possible D gene is TRBD2 (6 bases). V was clipped by 5 bases and J by 4 bases, with 25 bases between them. The CDR3 contains 18 residues. This CDR3 reads CASSPARGFIGWSDTQYF. CDR3 coding DNA: TGTGCCAGCAGTCCAGCTCGGGGGTTTATCGGGTGGTCAGATACGCAGTATTTT.

As DNA, the CDR3 is TGTGCCATCAGTTCCGGGCACTTGACCGGTGATGAGCAGTTCTTC. It specifies CAISSGHLTGDEQFF. V gene TRBV10-3 combines with J gene TRBJ2-1; D is unclear. Germline lookup yields CDR1 ENHRY and CDR2 SYGVKD. Trimming removed 5 bases from V and 8 bases from J, with 19 bases in between. The CDR3 contains 15 residues.

The chain recombines TRBV12-3 or TRBV12-4 with TRBJ2-6; D is ambiguous. The germline V and J ends were trimmed by 7 bases and 2 bases, with 9 bases remaining between them. The length of the CDR3 is 14 residues. For the CDR3, the DNA is TGTGCCAGCACCCTGAGGACTGGGGCCAACGTCCTGACTTTC. This gives the protein CASTLRTGANVLTF.

This chain uses TRBV12-3 or TRBV12-4 with TRBJ2-3; maybe TRBD1 (5 bases). V was trimmed by 10 bases and J by 0 bases, leaving 11 bases between them. The CDR3 spans 13 residues. The CDR3 is CATAGRSTDTQYF. The CDR3 region has the DNA TGTGCCACCGCAGGGCGAAGCACAGATACGCAGTATTTT.

About this clonotype: A junction boundary mismatches the germline segment, possibly from a read error. This chain uses TRBV7-9 with TRBJ2-7; D is tentatively TRBD1 or TRBD2 (5 bases each). The CDR3 spans 15 residues. Germline V gene lookup returns CDR1 SEHNR and CDR2 FQNEAQ (reference sequence). The CDR3 loop reads CASSLDGTAYYEKYF. The CDR3 DNA is TGTGCCAGCAGCTTAGACGGGACGGCCTACTACGAGAAGTACTTC.

The table lists this clonotype with a few counts. The gene calls are TRBV20-1 and TRBJ2-1, with 16 nucleotides matching TRBD2. The germline V gene encodes CDR1 DFQATT and CDR2 SNEGSKA (reference sequence). V shed 6 bases and J 3 bases; nucleotides not matched to a gene: 8. This CDR3 contains 17 residues. The CDR3 is CSAPGTSGGAGYNEQFF. The DNA of the CDR3 is TGCAGTGCGCCCGGGACTAGCGGGGGGGCCGGCTACAATGAGCAGTTCTTC.

The chain carries TRBV6-1 and TRBJ2-7, with 7 positions matching TRBD1. Unmatched junction bases numbered 22, after V lost 6 bases and J lost 8 bases. The CDR3 runs 17 residues. CDR1 and CDR2 from the germline V gene are MNHNS and SASEGT. The DNA of the CDR3 is TGTGCCAGCAGCCTGTTTGGGTCGGACAGGCTTTCTACTAAGCAGTACTTC. Translating it yields CASSLFGSDRLSTKQYF.

This clonotype was seen a few times. V and J are TRBV2 and TRBJ1-2, with D possibly matching TRBD1 (5 bases). CDR1 and CDR2 (germline): SNHLY, FYNNEI. CDR3 length: 13 amino acids. V was cut by 3 bases and J by 3 bases, with 8 bases left in between. The CDR3 sequence is CASSERGYYGYTF. Here the CDR3 DNA reads TGTGCCAGCAGTGAGCGGGGGTACTATGGCTACACCTTC.

The chain joins TRBV28 to TRBJ2-1, with D maybe TRBD1 (5 bases). Germline values: CDR1 MDHEN, CDR2 SYDVKM. V lost 4 bases and J 4 bases, leaving 26 bases between the germline ends. The CDR3 consists of 19 residues. The CDR3 nucleotides are TGTGCCAGCAGTTCTTTGCAGGGAATGGGTGATGGGCTATACAATGAGCAGTTCTTC. Amino acid sequence: CASSSLQGMGDGLYNEQFF. The variable domain in full, completed from reference TRBV28 and TRBJ2-1, reads DVKVTQSSRYLVKRTGEKVFLECVQDMDHENMFWYRQDPGLGLRLIYFSYDVKMKEKGDIPEGYSVSREKKERFSLILESASTNQTSMYLCASSSLQGMGDGLYNEQFFGPGTRLTVL.

A few counts support this clonotype. The chain combines TRBV3-1 with TRBJ1-2; D remains ambiguous. Germline V gene sequence: CDR1 LGHDT, CDR2 YNNKEL (reference sequence). The CDR3 is 13 amino acids. Trimming left V 5 bases short and J 4 bases short, with 11 bases between. The CDR3 sequence is CASSLTQFYGYTF. In DNA form, the CDR3 reads TGTGCCAGCAGCTTGACACAATTCTATGGCTACACCTTC.

The CDR3 sequence: CASSYSTVGYEQYF. CDR3 coding DNA: TGTGCCAGCAGTTACTCGACGGTGGGCTACGAGCAGTACTTC. This chain uses TRBV6-5 with TRBJ2-7; D is uncertain. Trimming took 0 bases from V and 3 from J, leaving 9 bases between them. The CDR3 is 14 residues long. Germline V gives CDR1 MNHEY, CDR2 SVGAGI.

In this sample, this clonotype turned up a few times. The chain carries TRBV7-2 and TRBJ1-2; D ambiguous. The germline V gene has CDR1 SGHTA and CDR2 FQGNSA. The CDR3 length is 13 residues. Trimming removed 5 bases from V and 1 base from J, with 8 bases in between. For the CDR3, the DNA is TGTGCCAGCAGCCTCGGAATTAACTATGGCTACACCTTC. It yields the protein CASSLGINYGYTF. The full variable domain, its missing parts supplied by reference TRBV7-2 and TRBJ1-2, is GAGVSQSPSNKVTEKGKDVELRCDPISGHTALYWYRQSLGQGLEFLIYFQGNSAPDKSGLPSDRFSAERTGGSVSTLTIQRTQQEDSAVYLCASSLGINYGYTFGSGTRLTVV.

The chain has TRBV29-1 and TRBJ2-1, with TRBD2 matching 10 bases. The CDR3 sequence is 13 residues long. The germline CDR1 and CDR2 sequences are SQVTM and ANQGSEA. J lost 7 bases, V lost 6 bases, and 6 bases had no gene match. This CDR3 is CSVYSGGKNEQFF. The CDR3 nucleotides are TGCAGCGTATATAGCGGGGGGAAAAATGAGCAGTTCTTC.

This clonotype was seen only a few times. The chain joins TRBV29-1 to TRBJ2-7; 8 bases are a match to TRBD1. There are 12 residues in the CDR3. Unmatched junction bases numbered 5, after V lost 5 bases and J lost 5 bases. Germline CDR1 is SQVTM and CDR2 is ANQGSEA. The CDR3 region has the DNA TGCAGCGTTACAGGACAGGGTAACGAGCAGTACTTC. Protein sequence: CSVTGQGNEQYF.

This clonotype appeared a few times. The rearrangement links TRBV4-2 to TRBJ2-6; D not certain. Per germline, CDR1 LGHNA and CDR2 YNFKEQ. Deletions cut 4 bases from V and 2 bases from J, with 15 bases between. The CDR3 extends over 17 amino acids. The chain's CDR3 is CASSPTGSTTGANVLTF. CDR3 coding DNA: TGTGCCAGCAGCCCGACTGGGTCTACCACTGGGGCCAACGTCCTGACTTTC.

Only a few counts were recorded for this clonotype. The rearrangement links TRBV10-3 to TRBJ2-5; no clear D gene. V dropped 2 bases and J dropped 4 bases, with 11 bases sitting between them. The CDR3 runs 14 residues. The V gene's germline CDR1 is ENHRY and CDR2 SYGVKD. This CDR3 is CAISEGTTIETQYF. The CDR3 DNA reads as TGTGCCATCAGTGAGGGAACTACCATAGAGACCCAGTACTTC.

This sequence joins TRBV6-2 or TRBV6-3 and TRBJ2-3; TRBD2 matches at 15 bases. V trimming: 7 bases; J trimming: 0 bases; junction bases outside the gene matches: 5. The CDR3 extends over 17 amino acids. Germline V gives CDR1 MNHEY, CDR2 SVGEGT. The CDR3 DNA is TGTGCCAGCAATTTCGGACTAGCGGGGGGGAGCACAGATACGCAGTATTTT. Its translation: CASNFGLAGGSTDTQYF.

This clonotype showed up just a few times. The chain combines TRBV12-3 or TRBV12-4 with TRBJ2-3; no clear D. This CDR3 is built from 13 residues. The V end lost 7 bases, the J end lost 3 bases, and 11 bases lay between the germline ends. The CDR3 nucleotides read TGTGCCAGCACCCAAAGGTCGACAGATACGCAGTATTTT. Encoded protein: CASTQRSTDTQYF.

The rearrangement links TRBV5-1 to TRBJ2-1; D remains unclear. CDR1 and CDR2 from the germline V gene are SGHRS and YFSETQ. Trimming removed 4 bases at V and 4 bases at J, with 12 bases between. This CDR3 contains 14 residues. The CDR3 region has the DNA TGCGCCAGCAGCCCGACGAACGGTTACAATGAGCAGTTCTTC. This codes for CASSPTNGYNEQFF.

This clonotype came up a few times. The chain uses TRBV20-1 and TRBJ1-2; D possibly corresponds to TRBD1 (5 bases). The CDR3 is 15 residues long. V was pared by 4 bases and J by 4 bases, with 19 bases between. Germline V lookup: CDR1 DFQATT, CDR2 SNEGSKA (reference sequence). This CDR3 is CSANRDFQDLYGYTF. The CDR3 DNA follows: TGCAGTGCTAACCGGGACTTCCAAGACCTCTATGGCTACACCTTC.

V usage is TRBV7-9 and J usage is TRBJ1-2; 9 bases are a match to TRBD1. The CDR3 covers 10 residues. Germline V gene lookup returns CDR1 SEHNR and CDR2 FQNEAQ (reference sequence). V gave up 4 bases and J gave up 13 bases; unmatched junction bases: 1. This CDR3 reads CASSWDRATF. DNA for the CDR3: TGTGCCAGCAGCTGGGACAGGGCCACCTTC.

This clonotype was seen a few times. V and J are TRBV27 and TRBJ1-2; no reliable D call. Germline-derived CDR1 and CDR2 are MNHEY and SMNVEV (reference sequence). Deletions cut 5 bases from V and 4 bases from J, with 17 bases between. The CDR3 spans 15 residues. CDR3 region: CASSAVELKPYGYTF. Written as DNA, the CDR3 is TGTGCCAGCAGTGCGGTCGAGCTTAAGCCCTATGGCTACACCTTC.

The rearrangement joins TRBV4-1 to TRBJ2-1; tentative D call: TRBD1 (6 bases). The end of the DNA fits TRBJ2-7 better, so the J call may be wrong. The germline V gene has CDR1 MGHRA and CDR2 YSYEKL. The CDR3 loop spans 14 amino acids. DNA for the CDR3: TGCGCCAGCAGCCATAACAGGGAAACCTACGAGCAGTACTTC. Encoded protein: CASSHNRETYEQYF.

The chain recombines TRBV5-1 with TRBJ2-5; 7 nucleotides match TRBD1. Germline CDR1 SGHRS, CDR2 YFSETQ. V gave up 3 bases and J gave up 5 bases; unmatched junction bases: 10. This CDR3 contains 15 residues. The CDR3 sequence is CASSSRQGMTETQYF. CDR3 DNA: TGCGCCAGCAGCTCCCGACAGGGTATGACGGAGACCCAGTACTTC.

The chain links TRBV5-1 to TRBJ1-1; 9 bases fit TRBD1. Trimming cost V 2 bases and J 1 base; bases outside gene matches: 6. Germline V lookup: CDR1 SGHRS, CDR2 YFSETQ. The CDR3 is 16 amino acids. The CDR3 coding sequence is TGCGCCAGCAGCTTAGACGGACAGGGGACGAACACTGAAGCTTTCTTT. Residues: CASSLDGQGTNTEAFF.

This clonotype has a handful of counts. The rearrangement joins TRBV20-1 to TRBJ1-1; D perhaps matches TRBD1 (5 bases). The CDR3 is 15 residues long. With 6 bases removed from V and 0 bases from J, the gap between germline ends came to 17 bases. In germline, CDR1 is DFQATT, CDR2 SNEGSKA (reference sequence). In DNA form, the CDR3 reads TGCAGTGCCACGACAGAACTAAATGTGAACACTGAAGCTTTCTTT. Protein: CSATTELNVNTEAFF.